This record concerns one T cell receptor beta chain sequence. In the source study's methods: For nucleated cells, counts were estimated from reference gene primer amplification. Only in-frame clones appear in the TCRdb table, and some are missing; sequencing was by immunoSEQ multiplex PCR. The V and J calls and clone size are taken from that table; D and trimming were inferred from the DNA. The table lists around 300,000 clones, over 75% of them singletons. The data were taken from a study of blood T cell repertoires in COVID-19. About the research overall: The samples span acute and convalescent COVID-19 from the United States, Italy and Spain.

Recruitment covered 20 to 25 US areas and drew participants whose ages spanned 18 to 89 years. CDR3 length: 13 amino acids. J gave up 4 bases and V 5 bases, and 3 bases lay outside the gene matches. The V call is TRBV12-3 or TRBV12-4, the J call TRBJ1-1; the match to TRBD1 covers 8 bases. The sequence was collected from a woman aged 18 to 35 who had recovered from COVID-19. Sequencing was carried out using PBMCs or T cells enriched from blood (not recorded which). This chain's CDR3 is CASSATGGTEAFF. DNA for the CDR3: TGTGCCAGCAGTGCCACAGGGGGCACTGAAGCTTTCTTT.